These 29 T cell receptor beta chains share one sample of origin, sequenced in a study of blood T cell repertoires in COVID-19. Produced via immunoSEQ multiplex PCR; TCRdb's table is partial and in-frame only. The table shows 490,000 or so clones, with 88% occurring only once. Sequencing was performed on PBMCs or T cells enriched from blood (not recorded which). The receptors were sampled from a woman aged 55-70 years who had recovered from COVID-19.

This rearrangement joins TRBV30 to TRBJ2-2, with 7 bases fitting TRBD1. Per the germline V gene, CDR1 is GTSNPN and CDR2 is SVGIG (reference sequence). V lost 2 bases to trimming and J lost 4 bases; unmatched junction nucleotides: 7. This CDR3 is 15 amino acids long. The CDR3 nucleotides read TGTGCCTGGAGTTACTTTACAGGGGTCACCGGGGAGCTGTTTTTT. Translated: CAWSYFTGVTGELFF. Variable domain in full (rest from reference TRBV30 and TRBJ2-2): SQTIHQWPATLVQPVGSPLSLECTVEGTSNPNLYWYRQAAGRGLQLLFYSVGIGQISSEVPQNLSASRPQDRQFILSSKKLLLSDSGFYLCAWSYFTGVTGELFFGEGSRLTVL.

The rearrangement uses TRBV11-2 and TRBJ2-3; a weak D match, TRBD2 (7 bases). The germline V and J ends were trimmed by 4 bases and 1 base, with 21 bases remaining between them. The CDR3 consists of 18 residues. The germline CDR1 and CDR2 sequences are SGHAT and FQNNGV. The DNA for the CDR3 is TGTGCCAGCAGCTCACACACGTCGGGGGGCCGGGGCACAGATACGCAGTATTTT. The encoded protein is CASSSHTSGGRGTDTQYF.

The rearrangement links TRBV2 to TRBJ1-6, with a possible D match to TRBD1 (6 bases). The ends were cut back, 5 bases at V and 8 bases at J, with 10 bases in the middle. Germline values: CDR1 SNHLY, CDR2 FYNNEI. There are 13 residues in the CDR3. Written as DNA, the CDR3 is TGTGCCAGCAGTACCTGGACAGATTCACCCCTCCACTTT. This encodes CASSTWTDSPLHF.

This clone was detected many times. This chain uses TRBV11-3 with TRBJ2-7, with TRBD1 matching over 7 bases. With V trimmed by 7 bases and J by 7 bases, 7 bases remained unmatched. Germline V lookup: CDR1 SGHNT, CDR2 YENEEA. The CDR3 runs 12 residues. CDR3 protein: CASTTTGAEQYF. CDR3 nucleotides: TGTGCCAGCACCACTACAGGGGCAGAGCAGTACTTC.

This chain uses TRBV5-1 with TRBJ1-3; D unclear. The V gene's germline CDR1 is SGHRS and CDR2 YFSETQ. The CDR3 covers 17 residues. Trimming left V 0 bases short and J 0 bases short, with 13 bases between. The CDR3 reads CASSLVPSAYSGNTIYF. The CDR3 DNA follows: TGCGCCAGCAGCTTGGTTCCCAGCGCTTACTCTGGAAACACCATATATTTT.

This chain uses TRBV5-6 with TRBJ2-1; D might be TRBD1 (5 bases). The CDR3 has 15 residues. With 0 bases removed from V and 6 bases from J, the gap between germline ends came to 13 bases. The germline CDR1 and CDR2 sequences are SGHDT and YYEEEE. CDR3 nucleotides: TGTGCCAGCAGCTTGGGGGGCGCAACTACCAATGAGCAGTTCTTC. Its translation: CASSLGGATTNEQFF.

This sequence joins TRBV4-1 and TRBJ2-3, with 15 nucleotides matching TRBD2. Germline CDR1 MGHRA, CDR2 YSYEKL. V lost 4 bases and J lost 5; bases outside the gene matches: 4. The length of the CDR3 is 16 residues. The CDR3 DNA reads TGCGCCAGCAGCCCACTGGGACTAGCGGGGGGAGATACGCAGTATTTT. Its protein product is CASSPLGLAGGDTQYF.

The rearrangement links TRBV15 to TRBJ2-7; D may be TRBD2 (5 bases). Trimming stripped 8 bases from V and 4 bases from J, with 21 bases between. CDR1 is LNHNV and CDR2 is YYDKDF in the germline V gene (reference sequence). The CDR3 consists of 15 residues. The DNA for the CDR3 is TGTGCCACCTGGGTCGGACTCATCGAAATTTACGAGCAGTACGTC. It codes for CATWVGLIEIYEQYV.

This sequence joins TRBV19 and TRBJ1-1; 7 bases line up with TRBD1. There are 14 residues in the CDR3. Germline V gives CDR1 LNHDA, CDR2 SQIVND (reference sequence). V dropped 7 bases and J dropped 1; count of bases not matched to a gene: 6. CDR3 amino acids: CASTRGQPNTEAFF. DNA for the CDR3: TGTGCCAGTACCCGGGGACAGCCGAACACTGAAGCTTTCTTT.

This sequence joins TRBV5-1 and TRBJ2-1; weak D call: TRBD2 (6 bases). The CDR3 totals 14 residues. Germline values: CDR1 SGHRS, CDR2 YFSETQ. Between the trimmed V and J ends, which lost 0 bases and 12 bases, there was a span of 16 bases. Here the CDR3 reads CASSLGEEARVQFF. The CDR3 DNA is TGCGCCAGCAGCTTGGGGGAGGAGGCCCGGGTGCAGTTCTTC.

The V gene is TRBV7-9, the J gene TRBJ1-1, with D uncertain. This CDR3 region has 14 residues. Looked up from germline, CDR1 is SEHNR and CDR2 is FQNEAQ (reference sequence). Trimming stripped 4 bases from V and 4 bases from J, with 13 bases between. In DNA form, the CDR3 reads TGTGCCAGCAGCTCCAGGAGGGATGGCACTGAAGCTTTCTTT. It is translated as CASSSRRDGTEAFF.

The chain links TRBV14 to TRBJ1-2, with a tentative D call TRBD1 (5 bases). This CDR3 comprises 12 residues. Germline V CDR1 and CDR2: SGHDN, FVKESK. V was pared by 1 base and J by 13 bases, with 13 bases between. CDR3 amino acids: CASSQGGRGATF. DNA for the CDR3: TGTGCCAGCAGCCAAGGCGGCCGTGGGGCCACCTTC.

This sequence joins TRBV5-1 and TRBJ2-7; 8 positions match TRBD2. The V and J ends lost 0 bases and 3 bases, in that order; junction bases with no gene match: 8. The CDR3 spans 16 residues. Germline-derived CDR1 and CDR2 are SGHRS and YFSETQ. CDR3 region: CASSLARAGALYEQYF. Here the CDR3 DNA reads TGCGCCAGCAGCTTGGCCCGAGCGGGGGCCCTCTACGAGCAGTACTTC.

The chain couples TRBV11-2 to TRBJ1-1, with a tentative D call TRBD1 (6 bases). The CDR3 loop spans 12 amino acids. Trimming removed 3 bases at V and 12 bases at J, with 14 bases between. Per germline, CDR1 SGHAT and CDR2 FQNNGV. The CDR3 is CASSLIDRKTFF. The CDR3 DNA sequence: TGTGCCAGCAGCTTGATAGACAGGAAAACTTTCTTT. Full variable domain (rest looked up from reference TRBV11-2 and TRBJ1-1): EAGVAQSPRYKIIEKRQSVAFWCNPISGHATLYWYQQILGQGPKLLIQFQNNGVVDDSQLPKDRFSAERLKGVDSTLKIQPAKLEDSAVYLCASSLIDRKTFFGQGTRLTVV.

The rearrangement uses TRBV18 and TRBJ2-1; no clear D gene. The CDR3 covers 12 residues. The V and J ends lost 3 bases and 10 bases respectively, with 10 bases between them. Germline V lookup: CDR1 KGHSH, CDR2 LQKENI. CDR3 sequence (DNA): TGTGCCAGCTCACCGGGCAGTTTAGAGCAGTTCTTC. Its translation: CASSPGSLEQFF.

The gene calls are TRBV7-2 and TRBJ2-7, with TRBD1 matching over 7 bases. The germline gives CDR1 SGHTA, CDR2 FQGNSA. This CDR3 comprises 14 residues. Losses at the gene ends were 1 base for V and 2 bases for J; bases not matched to a gene: 2. CDR3 in amino acids: CASSLDRGAYEQYF. The CDR3 coding sequence is TGTGCCAGCAGCTTAGACAGGGGAGCCTACGAGCAGTACTTC.

A single count supports this clone. V is TRBV7-9 and J is TRBJ2-7, with 14 bases that match TRBD2. The germline CDR1 and CDR2 sequences are SEHNR and FQNEAQ (reference sequence). Trimming took 1 base from V and 4 from J; bases not matched to a gene: 12. The CDR3 consists of 19 residues. CDR3 protein: CASSLGVLGTSGGFYEQYV. As DNA, the CDR3 is TGTGCCAGCAGCTTAGGGGTTTTGGGGACTAGCGGGGGTTTTTACGAGCAGTACGTC.

The CDR3 sequence: CASNSGTGEKNYGYTF. CDR3 sequence (DNA): TGTGCCAGCAACTCCGGGACAGGGGAGAAGAACTATGGCTACACCTTC. The rearrangement links TRBV2 to TRBJ1-2; 10 bases fit TRBD1. The ends lost 7 bases at V and 2 bases at J; junction bases unmatched: 10. This CDR3 is built from 16 residues. CDR1 and CDR2 (germline): SNHLY, FYNNEI.

Comments on this clone: The same CDR3 can be traced to other DNA sequences in this sample. The chain recombines TRBV27 with TRBJ1-1; possibly TRBD1 for D (5 bases). The V gene lost 3 bases and the J gene lost 1 base, with 9 bases spanning the gap. CDR1 is MNHEY, CDR2 SMNVEV, per germline (reference sequence). The CDR3 runs to 14 residues. CDR3 in amino acids: CASSFLGGNTEAFF. The DNA for the CDR3 is TGTGCCAGCAGTTTTTTGGGGGGGAACACTGAAGCTTTCTTT.

The chain couples TRBV19 to TRBJ1-1, with TRBD1 matching 11 bases. The V gene's germline CDR1 is LNHDA and CDR2 SQIVND (reference sequence). J gave up 5 bases and V 6 bases, and 2 bases lay outside the gene matches. CDR3 length equals 13 residues. The CDR3 reads CASRDRGQTEAFF. CDR3 nucleotide sequence: TGTGCCAGTAGGGACAGGGGGCAAACTGAAGCTTTCTTT.

The rearrangement joins TRBV2 to TRBJ1-6, with 9 bases lining up with TRBD1. Looked up from germline, CDR1 is SNHLY and CDR2 is FYNNEI. The CDR3 length is 14 residues. V lost 6 bases, J lost 7 bases, and 4 bases stayed unmatched. CDR3 sequence reads: CASRLTGGNSPLHF. CDR3 DNA: TGTGCCAGCAGGCTAACAGGGGGCAATTCACCCCTCCACTTT.

The rearrangement uses TRBV6-6 and TRBJ1-1; D uncertain. This CDR3 region has 14 residues. Germline-derived CDR1 and CDR2 are MNHNY and SVGAGI (reference sequence). V gave up 10 bases and J gave up 0 bases, with 15 bases separating them. The CDR3 region has the DNA TGTGCCACCTCCATGGTAGCTATGAACACTGAAGCTTTCTTT. This codes for CATSMVAMNTEAFF.

This chain connects TRBV5-5 to TRBJ2-7; weak D call: TRBD2 (5 bases). The CDR3 is 13 amino acids. Per germline, CDR1 SGHKS and CDR2 YYEKEE (reference sequence). The germline V and J ends were trimmed by 2 bases and 4 bases, with 10 bases remaining between them. The CDR3 spells CASSFGVFYEQYF. The DNA for the CDR3 is TGTGCCAGCAGCTTCGGGGTTTTTTACGAGCAGTACTTC.

This clone was picked up one time. This sequence joins TRBV13 and TRBJ2-6; D remains unclear. V lost 8 bases to trimming and J lost 0 bases, with 8 bases between them. This CDR3 is 14 amino acids long. Germline V gene sequence: CDR1 PRHDT, CDR2 FYEKMQ (reference sequence). The DNA of the CDR3 is TGTGCCAGCCAACCGAGCTCTGGGGCCAACGTCCTGACTTTC. It encodes CASQPSSGANVLTF.

This rearrangement joins TRBV25-1 to TRBJ2-2; TRBD2 matches at 15 bases. Germline trimming cut 7 bases from V and 7 bases from J; bases unmatched to any gene: 4. The germline V gene encodes CDR1 MGHDK and CDR2 SYGVNS. The CDR3 runs 15 residues. For the CDR3, the DNA is TGTGCCAGCAAGGGACTAGCGGGGGGCATCGGGGAGCTGTTTTTT. Its protein product is CASKGLAGGIGELFF. The whole variable domain, remainder taken from reference TRBV25-1 and TRBJ2-2, is EADIYQTPRYLVIGTGKKITLECSQTMGHDKMYWYQQDPGMELHLIHYSYGVNSTEKGDLSSESTVSRIRTEHFPLTLESARPSHTSQYLCASKGLAGGIGELFFGEGSRLTVL.

The rearrangement uses TRBV3-1 (or the pseudogene TRBV3-2) and TRBJ1-2; D is undetermined. CDR3 length: 12 amino acids. The germline V gene encodes CDR1 LGHDT and CDR2 YNNKEL (reference sequence). The ends were cut back, 3 bases at V and 7 bases at J, with 9 bases in the middle. The CDR3 sequence: CASSQAGSGYTF. The DNA of the CDR3 is TGTGCCAGCAGCCAGGCGGGTAGTGGCTACACCTTC.

The chain is built from TRBV12-3 or TRBV12-4 and TRBJ2-3; D perhaps matches TRBD2 (6 bases). This CDR3 has 13 amino acids. V lost 5 bases, J lost 4 bases, and 10 bases lay in between. The CDR3 nucleotides read TGTGCCAGCAGTCTCCGGGAGCCAGATACGCAGTATTTT. Encoded protein: CASSLREPDTQYF.

In nucleotides, the CDR3 is TGCGCCAGCAGCCACGGGTTTAATTCACCCCTCCACTTT. The encoded protein is CASSHGFNSPLHF. The rearrangement joins TRBV4-1 to TRBJ1-6; D not certain. This CDR3 is 13 amino acids long. CDR1 MGHRA and CDR2 YSYEKL come from the germline V gene. The V and J ends lost 3 bases and 6 bases respectively, with 6 bases between them.

The CDR3 reads CAWSVQAFSTDTQYF. In DNA, the CDR3 is TGTGCCTGGAGTGTACAGGCCTTTAGCACAGATACGCAGTATTTT. This rearrangement joins TRBV30 to TRBJ2-3; possibly TRBD1 for D (5 bases). The CDR3 consists of 15 residues. Germline V gene lookup returns CDR1 GTSNPN and CDR2 SVGIG (reference sequence). Trimming removed 0 bases at V and 0 bases at J, with 10 bases between.